This T cell receptor (beta chain) derives from a study of cytomegalovirus exposure and HLA in healthy donors (dated by TCRdb to between 2016 and 2019). Study-level background: According to an earlier analysis of a few hundred of the donors, 200 million or so T cells yielded approximately 120 million unique TCR beta sequences and approximately 300 Gb of sequence data. About 300 gigabases of sequencing data and around 85 million unique TCR sequences made up an early release that covered several hundred HLA-typed donors. Of the approximately 400 genotyped donors, roughly 80% fell in the genetic ancestry cluster associated with self-reported Caucasian donors. The study aimed to test whether cataloging public T cell receptors could reveal signatures of past pathogen exposure. The T cell repertoires of some 670 subjects were profiled by immunosequencing and related to cytomegalovirus serostatus. A separate validation cohort of 100 to 150 different subjects was used in addition to the roughly 670-subject first cohort. To predict cytomegalovirus infection status, the study combined high-throughput TCR immunosequencing, statistical association of individual TCRs with disease status, and machine learning. A later analysis re-examined previously published TCR beta repertoires from about 700 donors and added high-resolution HLA genotyping to investigate patterns of TCR occurrence. In the later analysis, no new phenotypic data were used to find candidate immune exposures; instead, reliance was placed on TCR beta sequences and their occurrence across donors. An earlier analysis of 450 to 750 of the donors used high-throughput TCR beta sequencing to judge whether each TCR beta V gene segment behaved as functional or pseudogenic. Donor age, sex, ethnicity and CMV serostatus were compiled alongside the repertoire data. In a later genetic analysis, genome-wide SNP genotypes for about 55% of the roughly 700 donors were used, and that subset was treated as a discovery cohort. Every discovery cohort repertoire had been produced on one sequencing platform. Class I and class II HLA loci were covered by the typing at four-digit resolution. The number of typed donors differed by locus: 629-630 for A, B, C, DRB1 and DQB1; 522 for DQA1; 606 for DPA1; and about 450 for DPB1. Roughly 5 DR-DQ haplotypes were treated as single units for association and clustering because of strong linkage in the cohort. Across about 380 genotyped donors of the cohort, an average of approximately 240,000 unique TCR beta nucleotide sequences per donor were sequenced, and roughly 20% of those sequences were non-productive.

Receptor libraries were prepared by the immunoSEQ multiplex PCR assay. A mixture of 60 forward primers for TCR Vbeta segments and 13 reverse primers for TCR Jbeta segments was used in the multiplex PCR. A multiplex PCR assay on genomic DNA amplified the CDR3 region of rearranged TCR beta genes. The Illumina HiSeq System was used to sequence the amplified TCR beta libraries as 87-base-pair reads. The paper's data handling went like this. A later analysis counted about 76 million unique TCR beta chains across the 670 or so repertoires, and some 11 million of these chains were shared by at least two donors. To remove PCR and sequencing errors, raw reads were error-corrected and collapsed into unique sequences using a nearest-neighbor algorithm that merged closely related sequences. Alignment of CDR3 sequences to IMGT reference sequences was used to assign V, D and J gene segments. For a sequence to be retained, a match of at least six nucleotides was required to both a V gene segment and a J gene segment. Rearrangements were classified as productive when the CDR3 lacked stop codons and remained in frame with V and J, and all other rearrangements were classified as non-productive. CDR3 was defined according to IMGT convention as the region running from the second conserved V-encoded cysteine to the conserved J-encoded phenylalanine. The earlier analysis of 587 of the donors excluded sequences that lacked an unambiguous match to a single V gene segment. In an earlier analysis of some 590 of the donors, a V segment was called functional when productive rearrangements were above 56.7%, and segregating when the standard deviation between donors exceeded 5%. A statistical classification framework was built for diagnosing cytomegalovirus status from the catalog of TCR beta chain sequences. A later analysis assigned V and J genes by comparing TCR nucleotide sequences with IMGT/GENE-DB human TR gene sequences. In a later analysis, CDR3 sequences and most-parsimonious VDJ recombination scenarios were assigned using the TCRdist pipeline. A later analysis defined each TCR beta chain by its CDR3 amino acid sequence plus V-gene family, and excluded reads lacking a unique V-gene family. In a later analysis, 500 to 700 highly shared, low-generation-probability nucleotide sequences were removed to address suspected cross-contamination and a sequencing artifact. For each public chain, a later analysis derived a clonal expansion index from normalized ranks of inferred template counts within each repertoire. In a later analysis, generation probabilities were computed with a VDJ recombination model fitted to out-of-frame rearrangements, and the resulting probabilities were checked against IGoR. In a later analysis, TCR-TCR, TCR-HLA and TCR-CMV co-occurrence was scored with hypergeometric tests, and a repertoire-size bias correction was applied to TCR pairs. A later analysis estimated false discovery rates by permuting HLA or CMV assignments 20 times. A later analysis grouped co-occurring TCRs with DBSCAN, adding TCRdist sequence similarity when clustering within HLA-allele-positive subsets. Repertoires with fewer than 30,000 or more than 120,000 public chains were left out of co-occurrence clustering, as were several repertoires with anomalous nucleotide sharing. TCRdb holds this immuneACCESS table with in-frame rearrangements only. Some clones are missing; in checked studies, unresolved V genes explain under half, and the rest has no known cause. That table furnishes V, J and clone size, whereas the DNA furnished D and trimming. The sample table contains 95,000 to 100,000 clones; only one count was recorded for approximately 76% of them. In total, the top ten clones hold 1.5% to 2.5% of the sample.

CDR3 length: 15 amino acids, cysteine to phenylalanine. Only the CDR3 DNA is retained, 45 bases long and in frame from the first base. From a lookup of the germline V gene (reference sequence), CDR1 and CDR2 are SEHNR and FQNEAQ. The investigation overall reported the following: In a later genetic analysis, a missense DCLRE1C variant was associated with V-gene and J-gene trimming of TCR beta chains, and the association was replicated in an independent cohort. Because HLA typing was missing for some donors at each locus, association tests included only the typed subset. Three of the identified cytomegalovirus-associated TCR beta chains were confirmed in vitro to be specific for cytomegalovirus antigens. Because counts were too low, roughly 16 rarely observed V segments, including chromosome 9 orphons, were left out of the earlier analysis of some 600 of the donors. Specific HLA alleles were associated with 15,000 to 20,000 TCR beta sequences at a false discovery rate of 0.05 in a later analysis. According to the authors, the approach could potentially be generalized to other disease states and immunological phenotypes. According to a later analysis, parvovirus B19, influenza, CMV and Epstein-Barr virus appeared linked to several top co-occurrence clusters. The only immune exposure information available for the cohort was CMV serostatus. A later genetic analysis reported fewer N-insertions in productive TCRs among donors in an Asian-associated ancestry cluster than the roughly 650-donor mean. In this cohort, only TCR beta chains were sequenced, and detectable features were limited by the absence of alpha or paired-chain data. In a later analysis, HLA-associated TCR beta chains showed more clonal expansion and lower generation probabilities than non-associated chains that were equally common. The presence/absence analyses assumed that sequencing depth was roughly uniform across donors, and that assumption may not be true. Broadly in line with IMGT annotations, most TCR beta V segments showed up in productive rearrangements about 87% or about 30% of the time in an earlier analysis of some 590 of the donors. The sequencing pipeline was judged likely to have produced a cluster of highly shared sequence variants as a technical artifact. Linkage disequilibrium might explain the correlated functional status among segregating V segments, but an unknown experimental factor could not be excluded. Assigning TCR associations to individual alleles was difficult when HLA alleles, especially DR and DQ, strongly co-occurred. A total of 150 or so TCR beta chains were listed by the study as associated with cytomegalovirus. The classifier was reported to diagnose cytomegalovirus status with high specificity and sensitivity in both the original and validation cohorts. A further reported finding was that TCR beta sequences accurately predicted the HLA-A and HLA-B alleles for most subjects in the first cohort. Across donors, most TCR sequences were observed very rarely, whereas some public TCRs were present in many individuals. According to a later analysis, TCR association rates differed among HLA loci, with DRB1 alleles showing the most associated TCRs and HLA-C alleles showing the fewest. A later analysis found that most CMV-associated TCR beta chains appeared HLA-restricted, with HLA associations seemingly driven largely by CMV exposure. Some IMGT-functional V segments, including TRBV6-2 and TRBV6-3, could not be distinguished by the 87-base-pair reads and were therefore excluded.

The cohort comprised more than 550 healthy bone marrow donors. At the time of sampling, all cohort members were nominally healthy, though unrecorded immune exposures were likely present. The donor tested CMV seronegative, placing the donor among the 350 or so seronegative members of the cohort. Each donor provided a peripheral blood sample, and peripheral blood mononuclear cells were used for TCR beta sequencing. The Qiagen DNeasy Blood Extraction Kit was used to extract genomic DNA from the blood cell samples. This clone was seen only a few times. No antigen is known for it. At one of its ends the junction is not consistent with the germline gene, which may arise from a read error.

The TCR comes from a man aged 35 to 55 in good health and CMV-seronegative. Sequences were obtained from PBMCs. This chain joins TRBV7-9 to TRBJ2-5, and the D gene may be TRBD1, 5 bases matching. The CDR3 sequence is CSSSLVLHRQETQYF. The nucleotide sequence is given as TGTTCCAGCAGCTTAGTACTTCACAGGCAAGAGACCCAGTACTTC.